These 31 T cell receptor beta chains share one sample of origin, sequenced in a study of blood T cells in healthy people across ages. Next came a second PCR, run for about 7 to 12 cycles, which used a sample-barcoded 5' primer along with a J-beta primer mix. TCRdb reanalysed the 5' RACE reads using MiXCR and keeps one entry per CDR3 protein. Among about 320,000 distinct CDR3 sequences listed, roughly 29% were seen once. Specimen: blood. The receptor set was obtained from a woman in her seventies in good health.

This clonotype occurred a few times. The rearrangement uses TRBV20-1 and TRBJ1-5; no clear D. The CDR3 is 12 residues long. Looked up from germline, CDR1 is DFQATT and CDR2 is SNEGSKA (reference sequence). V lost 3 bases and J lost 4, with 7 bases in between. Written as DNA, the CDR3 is TGCAGTGCTAGCCTTATTAATCAGCCCCAGCATTTT. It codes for CSASLINQPQHF.

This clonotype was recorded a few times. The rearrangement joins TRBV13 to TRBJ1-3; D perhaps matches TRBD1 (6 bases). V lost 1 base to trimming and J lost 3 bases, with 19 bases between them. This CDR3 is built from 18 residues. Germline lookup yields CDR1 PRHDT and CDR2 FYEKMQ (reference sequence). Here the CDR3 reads CASSLVQGTSLLGNTIYF. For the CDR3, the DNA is TGTGCCAGCAGCTTAGTCCAAGGGACATCCCTGCTTGGAAACACCATATATTTT. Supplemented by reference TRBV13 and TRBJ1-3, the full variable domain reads AAGVIQSPRHLIKEKRETATLKCYPIPRHDTVYWYQQGPGQDPQFLISFYEKMQSDKGSIPDRFSAQQFSDYHSELNMSSLELGDSALYFCASSLVQGTSLLGNTIYFGEGSWLTVV.

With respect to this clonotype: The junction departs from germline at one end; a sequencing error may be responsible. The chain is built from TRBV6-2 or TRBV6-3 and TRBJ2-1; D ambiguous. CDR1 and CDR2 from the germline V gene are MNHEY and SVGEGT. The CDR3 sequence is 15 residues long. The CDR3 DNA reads TGTGCCAGCAGTGACTCCTCGAGCTCCTACAATGAGGAGTTCTTC. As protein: CASSDSSSSYNEEFF.

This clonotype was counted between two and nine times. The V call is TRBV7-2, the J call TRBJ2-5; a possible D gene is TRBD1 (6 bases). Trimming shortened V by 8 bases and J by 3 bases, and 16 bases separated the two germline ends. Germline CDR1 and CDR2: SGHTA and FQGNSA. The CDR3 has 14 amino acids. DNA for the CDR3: TGTGCCAGCGGACGAGGACAGAATGAAGAGACCCAGTACTTC. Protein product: CASGRGQNEETQYF. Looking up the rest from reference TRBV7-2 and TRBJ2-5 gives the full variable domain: GAGVSQSPSNKVTEKGKDVELRCDPISGHTALYWYRQSLGQGLEFLIYFQGNSAPDKSGLPSDRFSAERTGGSVSTLTIQRTQQEDSAVYLCASGRGQNEETQYFGPGTRLLVL.

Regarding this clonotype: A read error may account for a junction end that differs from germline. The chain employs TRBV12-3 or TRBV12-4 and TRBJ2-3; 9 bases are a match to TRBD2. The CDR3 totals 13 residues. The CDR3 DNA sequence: TGTGCCAGCAGCGGGACTAGCACAGGTACGCAGTATTTT. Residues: CASSGTSTGTQYF.

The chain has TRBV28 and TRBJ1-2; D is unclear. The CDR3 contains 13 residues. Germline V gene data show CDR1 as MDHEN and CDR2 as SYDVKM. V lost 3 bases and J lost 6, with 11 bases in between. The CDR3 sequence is CASSFEERNGYTF. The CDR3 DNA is TGTGCCAGCAGTTTTGAGGAGAGGAATGGCTACACCTTC.

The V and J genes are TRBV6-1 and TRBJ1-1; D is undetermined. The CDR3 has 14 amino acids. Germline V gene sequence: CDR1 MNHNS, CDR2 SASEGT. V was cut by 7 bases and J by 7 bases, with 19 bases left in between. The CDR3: CASIPQVVGVEAFF. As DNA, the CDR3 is TGTGCCAGCATACCTCAGGTCGTTGGGGTTGAAGCTTTCTTT.

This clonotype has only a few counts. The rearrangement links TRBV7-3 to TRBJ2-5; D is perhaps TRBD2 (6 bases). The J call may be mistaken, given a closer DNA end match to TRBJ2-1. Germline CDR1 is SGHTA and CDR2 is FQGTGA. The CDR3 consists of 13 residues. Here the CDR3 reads CASSKGLNNEQFF. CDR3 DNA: TGTGCCAGCAGTAAGGGACTCAACAATGAGCAGTTCTTC.

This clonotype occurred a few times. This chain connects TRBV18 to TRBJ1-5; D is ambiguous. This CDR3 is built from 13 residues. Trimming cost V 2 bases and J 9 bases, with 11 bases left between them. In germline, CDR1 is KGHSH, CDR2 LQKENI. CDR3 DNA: TGTGCCAGCTCACCATCAAGTGCCCGGCCCCAGCATTTT. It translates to CASSPSSARPQHF. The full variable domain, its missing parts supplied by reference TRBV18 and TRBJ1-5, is NAGVMQNPRHLVRRRGQEARLRCSPMKGHSHVYWYRQLPEEGLKFMVYLQKENIIDESGMPKERFSAEFPKEGPSILRIQQVVRGDSAAYFCASSPSSARPQHFGDGTRLSIL.

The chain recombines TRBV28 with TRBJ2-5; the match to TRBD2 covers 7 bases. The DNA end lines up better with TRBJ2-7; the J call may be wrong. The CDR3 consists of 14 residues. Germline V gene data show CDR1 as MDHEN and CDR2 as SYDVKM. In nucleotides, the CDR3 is TGTGCCAGCGGGTTTGGGGGAGGGTTGTACGAGCAGTACTTC. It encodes CASGFGGGLYEQYF.

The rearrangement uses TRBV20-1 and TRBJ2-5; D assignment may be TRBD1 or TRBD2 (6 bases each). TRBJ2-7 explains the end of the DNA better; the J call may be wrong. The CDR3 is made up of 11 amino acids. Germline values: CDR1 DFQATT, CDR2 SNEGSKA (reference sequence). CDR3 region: CSAKEGGEQYF. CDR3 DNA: TGCAGTGCCAAGGAGGGGGGCGAGCAGTACTTC.

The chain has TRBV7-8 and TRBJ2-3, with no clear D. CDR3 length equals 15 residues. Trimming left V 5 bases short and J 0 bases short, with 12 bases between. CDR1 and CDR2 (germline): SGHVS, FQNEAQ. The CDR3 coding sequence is TGTGCCAGCAGCCCCCTTGTGGGTAGCACAGATACGCAGTATTTT. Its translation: CASSPLVGSTDTQYF.

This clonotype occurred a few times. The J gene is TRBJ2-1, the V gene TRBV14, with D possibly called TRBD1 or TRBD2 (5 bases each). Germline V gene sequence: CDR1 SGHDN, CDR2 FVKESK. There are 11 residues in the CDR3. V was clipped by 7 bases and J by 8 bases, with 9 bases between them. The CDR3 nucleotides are TGTGCCAGCACACGGGGCCATGAGCAGTTCTTC. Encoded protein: CASTRGHEQFF.

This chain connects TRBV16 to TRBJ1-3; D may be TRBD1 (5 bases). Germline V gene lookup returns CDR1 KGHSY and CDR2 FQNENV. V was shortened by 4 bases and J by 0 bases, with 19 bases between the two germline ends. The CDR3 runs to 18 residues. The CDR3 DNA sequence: TGTGCCAGCAGCCTACGGGGGACGGATCGATTCTCTGGAAACACCATATATTTT. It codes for CASSLRGTDRFSGNTIYF.

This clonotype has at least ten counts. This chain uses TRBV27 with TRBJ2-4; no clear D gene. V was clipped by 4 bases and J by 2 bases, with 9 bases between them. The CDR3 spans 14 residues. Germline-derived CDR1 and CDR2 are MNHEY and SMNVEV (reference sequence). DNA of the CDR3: TGTGCCAGCAGTTCGCTTGGGTCCAAAAACATTCAGTACTTC. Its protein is CASSSLGSKNIQYF.

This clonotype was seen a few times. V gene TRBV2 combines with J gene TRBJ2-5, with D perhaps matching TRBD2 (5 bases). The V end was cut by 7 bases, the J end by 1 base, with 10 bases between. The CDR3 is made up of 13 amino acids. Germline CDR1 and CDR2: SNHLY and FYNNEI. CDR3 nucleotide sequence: TGTGCCAGCACAAGGACTGCCCAAGAGACCCAGTACTTC. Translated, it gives CASTRTAQETQYF.

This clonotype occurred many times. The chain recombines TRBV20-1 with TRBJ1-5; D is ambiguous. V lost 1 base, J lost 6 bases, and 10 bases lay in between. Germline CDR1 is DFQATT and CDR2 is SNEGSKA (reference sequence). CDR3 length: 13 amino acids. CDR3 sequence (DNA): TGCAGTGCTAGAGTAGGGTTGGGTCAGCCCCAGCATTTT. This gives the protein CSARVGLGQPQHF.

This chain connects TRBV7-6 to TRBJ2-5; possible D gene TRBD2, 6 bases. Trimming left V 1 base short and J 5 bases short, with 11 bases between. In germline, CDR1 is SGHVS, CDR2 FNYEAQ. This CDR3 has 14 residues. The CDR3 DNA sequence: TGTGCCAGCAGCTTAGTGGGGGGTGACGAGACCCAGTACTTC. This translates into CASSLVGGDETQYF.

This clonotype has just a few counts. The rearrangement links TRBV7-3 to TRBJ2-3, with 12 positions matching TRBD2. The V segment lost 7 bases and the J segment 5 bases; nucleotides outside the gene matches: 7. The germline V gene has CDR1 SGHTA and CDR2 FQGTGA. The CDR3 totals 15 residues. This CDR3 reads CASILGLAGRDTQYF. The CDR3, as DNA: TGTGCCAGCATCCTGGGACTAGCGGGTCGAGATACGCAGTATTTT. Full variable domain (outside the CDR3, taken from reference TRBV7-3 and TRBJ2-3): GAGVSQTPSNKVTEKGKYVELRCDPISGHTALYWYRQSLGQGPEFLIYFQGTGAADDSGLPNDRFFAVRPEGSVSTLKIQRTERGDSAVYLCASILGLAGRDTQYFGPGTRLTVL.

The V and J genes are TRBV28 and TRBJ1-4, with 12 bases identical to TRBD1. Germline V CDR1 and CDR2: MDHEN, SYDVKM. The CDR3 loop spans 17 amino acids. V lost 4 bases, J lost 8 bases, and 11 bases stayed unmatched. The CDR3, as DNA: TGTGCCAGCAGTTCCGGGACAGGGGGCGTTCTGGGCGAAAAACTGTTTTTT. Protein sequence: CASSSGTGGVLGEKLFF.

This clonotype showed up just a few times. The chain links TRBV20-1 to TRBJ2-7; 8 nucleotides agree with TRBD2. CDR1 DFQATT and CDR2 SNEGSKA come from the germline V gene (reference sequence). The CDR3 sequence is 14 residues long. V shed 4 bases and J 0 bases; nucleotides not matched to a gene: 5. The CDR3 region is CSAKKAGVSYEQYF. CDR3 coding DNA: TGCAGTGCTAAAAAAGCGGGAGTCTCCTACGAGCAGTACTTC.

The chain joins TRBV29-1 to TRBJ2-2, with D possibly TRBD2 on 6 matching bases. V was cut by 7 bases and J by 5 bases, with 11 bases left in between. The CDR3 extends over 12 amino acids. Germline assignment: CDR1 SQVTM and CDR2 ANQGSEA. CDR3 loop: CSAEGGTGELFF. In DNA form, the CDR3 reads TGCAGCGCGGAGGGCGGGACCGGGGAGCTGTTTTTT.

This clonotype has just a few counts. CDR3 sequence reads: CASTPPGRTNIQYF. CDR3 nucleotides: TGTGCCAGCACTCCTCCCGGGAGAACGAACATTCAGTACTTC. The chain is built from TRBV28 and TRBJ2-4; possibly TRBD2 for D (6 bases). V lost 7 bases to trimming and J lost 7 bases, with 17 bases between them. CDR3 length: 14 amino acids. Germline V gives CDR1 MDHEN, CDR2 SYDVKM. The whole variable domain, filled in from reference TRBV28 and TRBJ2-4, reads DVKVTQSSRYLVKRTGEKVFLECVQDMDHENMFWYRQDPGLGLRLIYFSYDVKMKEKGDIPEGYSVSREKKERFSLILESASTNQTSMYLCASTPPGRTNIQYFGAGTRLSVL.

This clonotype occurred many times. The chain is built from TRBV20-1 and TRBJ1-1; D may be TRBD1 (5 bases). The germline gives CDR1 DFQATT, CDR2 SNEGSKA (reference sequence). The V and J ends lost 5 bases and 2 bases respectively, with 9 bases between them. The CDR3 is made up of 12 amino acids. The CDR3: CSADGHNTEAFF. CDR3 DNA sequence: TGCAGTGCTGATGGACACAACACTGAAGCTTTCTTT.

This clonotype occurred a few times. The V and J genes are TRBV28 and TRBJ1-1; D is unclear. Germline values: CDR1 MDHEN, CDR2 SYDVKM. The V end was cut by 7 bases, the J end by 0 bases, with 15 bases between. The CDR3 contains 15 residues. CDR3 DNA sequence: TGTGCCAGCAAGAAAAAGACACCGCTGAACACTGAAGCTTTCTTT. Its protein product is CASKKKTPLNTEAFF.

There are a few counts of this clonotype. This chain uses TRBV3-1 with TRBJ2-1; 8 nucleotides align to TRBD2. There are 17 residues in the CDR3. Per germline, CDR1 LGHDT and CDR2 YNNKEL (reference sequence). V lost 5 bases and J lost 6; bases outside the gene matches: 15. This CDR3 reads CASSIIGGGRPLNEQFF. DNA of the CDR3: TGTGCCAGCAGCATAATCGGGGGGGGACGTCCCCTCAATGAGCAGTTCTTC.

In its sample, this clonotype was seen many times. CDR3 loop: CASSLASGRDTDTQYF. As DNA, the CDR3 is TGCGCCAGCAGCTTGGCCAGTGGGAGAGACACAGATACGCAGTATTTT. The chain couples TRBV5-1 to TRBJ2-3, with TRBD2 as a possible D gene (5 bases). The CDR3 has 16 residues. Trimming removed 0 bases at V and 2 bases at J, with 13 bases between. The germline V gene encodes CDR1 SGHRS and CDR2 YFSETQ.

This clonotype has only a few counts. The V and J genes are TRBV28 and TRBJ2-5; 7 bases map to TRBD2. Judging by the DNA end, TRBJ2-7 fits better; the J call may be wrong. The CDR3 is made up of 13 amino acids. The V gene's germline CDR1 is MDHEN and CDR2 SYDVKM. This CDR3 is CASRGGRASEQYF. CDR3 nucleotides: TGTGCCAGCAGGGGGGGGAGGGCCAGCGAGCAGTACTTC.

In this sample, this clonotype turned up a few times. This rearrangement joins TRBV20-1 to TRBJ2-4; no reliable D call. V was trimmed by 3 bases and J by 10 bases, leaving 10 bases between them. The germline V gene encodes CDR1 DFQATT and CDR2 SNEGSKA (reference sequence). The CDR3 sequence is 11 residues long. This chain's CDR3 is CSARGPEIQYF. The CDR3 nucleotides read TGCAGTGCTAGGGGTCCGGAGATTCAGTACTTC.

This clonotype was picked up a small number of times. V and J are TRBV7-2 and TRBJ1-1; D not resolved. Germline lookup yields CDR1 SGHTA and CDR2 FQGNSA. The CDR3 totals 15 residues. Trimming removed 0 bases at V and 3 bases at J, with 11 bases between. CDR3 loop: CASSLAGRRDTEAFF. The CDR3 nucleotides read TGTGCCAGCAGCTTAGCGGGCAGAAGGGACACTGAAGCTTTCTTT.

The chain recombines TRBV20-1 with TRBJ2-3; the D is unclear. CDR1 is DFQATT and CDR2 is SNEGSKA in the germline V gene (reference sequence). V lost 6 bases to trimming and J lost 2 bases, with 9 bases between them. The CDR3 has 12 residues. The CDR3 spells CSARGATDTQYF. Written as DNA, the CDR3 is TGCAGTGCGCGAGGAGCCACAGATACGCAGTATTTT.